This T cell receptor beta chain was identified in a study of blood T cell repertoires in COVID-19 (dated by TCRdb to about 2020). General notes on the study: Samples covering the acute and convalescent phases of COVID-19 were provided by collaborators in the United States, Italy and Spain. Deeply sampled blood TCRbeta repertoires from subjects exposed to, actively infected with, or recovered from COVID-19 were included in the dataset. Sample metadata almost always included a de-identified subject ID, COVID-19 status, age in years and sex. The samples were drawn from the first 160 participants of the ongoing ImmuneRACE study and from more than 1,000 subjects provided by 6 global collaborators. Where available, HLA class I and class II types were taken from metadata supplied by the sample provider and were not determined by assay-based typing. The prospective study material was composed of cDNA or gDNA derived from T cells, B-cell-depleted T cells, or PBMCs. The repertoires were made available in a free public database intended to serve as a resource for research on the immune response to SARS-CoV-2. On the study overall, not on this receptor specifically: Clinical and demographic metadata were provided uncurated, with the amount varying by source and participant.

TCRbeta CDR3 regions were amplified from genomic DNA by means of the immunoSEQ Assay, a bias-controlled multiplex PCR. The paper's data handling went like this. The number of nucleated cells in each sample was estimated from the amplification of reference gene primers within the assay. To quantify the absolute abundance of each unique TCRbeta CDR3 rearrangement, sequence reads were collapsed and filtered. For each sample, productive Simpson clonality was calculated by taking the square root of Simpson's diversity index across productive rearrangements. The clones in this table, taken by TCRdb from immuneACCESS, are in-frame only. Not every clone is retained; where verified, under half of the shortfall comes from an unresolved V gene, and the cause of the rest is unknown. V, J and clone size are those of that table, while D and trimming were read from the DNA. Counted in this sample were approximately 360,000 clones; 88% of them appeared once. In total, the top ten clones hold 0.95% to 1% of the sample.

Participants in the prospective study were enrolled through a virtual design, were aged about 18 to 90 years, and lived in fewer than 30 United States geographic areas. Cohort assignment in the prospective study relied on participant-reported clinical history from a screening survey and a study questionnaire. Each participant in the prospective study had whole blood, serum and a nasopharyngeal or oropharyngeal swab collected by mobile phlebotomists. Prospective study participants could optionally give additional blood draws and questionnaires over a roughly two-month period. Before DNA extraction, prospective study blood samples were shipped either frozen or at room temperature. Of note for this clone: Its antigen is currently not known. No base quality information exists; no much larger clone differs at one position.

V was cut back by 0 bases and J by 7 bases, leaving a gap of 17 bases between them. Counted from cysteine to phenylalanine, this CDR3 has 16 amino acids. Only the CDR3 part of the read is kept: 48 bases, read in frame from the first base. CDR1 and CDR2 are read off the germline V gene as SGHTA and FQGNSA. This clonotype originated in a woman in her 30s with acute COVID-19. The sequencing sample was made of PBMCs or T cells enriched from blood (not recorded which). The V gene is TRBV7-2 and the J gene is TRBJ2-3; a tentative D call is TRBD2 (5 bases match). The CDR3 region reads CASSLALLAAQNTQYF. The bases read TGTGCCAGCAGCTTAGCGCTGCTAGCCGCGCAGAATACGCAGTATTTT.